The 26 T cell receptor beta chains listed next were all sequenced from one sample in a study of T cell repertoires in cytomegalovirus infection. TCRdb ran MiXCR on the reads and lists one entry per CDR3 protein. The sample records 650,000 to 850,000 distinct CDR3 sequences, roughly 29% being singletons. Antigen specificity for these receptors is unknown. Sequencing was performed on cultured CD8+ T cells from PBMCs, taken from culture after CMV antigen stimulation. These TCRs come from a human donor in good health (CMV status not recorded). Some clones in this sample may be carry-over from other donors' samples.

J is TRBJ1-1 and V is TRBV4-1; 7 bases are a match to TRBD1. The trim removed 4 bases at V and 6 bases at J, leaving 8 bases unmatched. Germline V gives CDR1 MGHRA, CDR2 YSYEKL. The CDR3 runs to 14 residues. This chain's CDR3 is CASSPNQGGPEAFF. The DNA for the CDR3 is TGCGCCAGCAGCCCTAACCAGGGGGGGCCTGAAGCTTTCTTT.

Regarding this clonotype: A read error may be the cause here, since a much bigger clone is one base away. The gene calls are TRBV7-8 and TRBJ1-6; no definite D call. The CDR3 covers 16 residues. The V gene's germline CDR1 is SGHVS and CDR2 FQNEAQ. This CDR3 is CASRLEIRQINSPLHF. As DNA, the CDR3 is TGTGCCAGCAGATTAGAGATCCGGCAGATTAATTCACCCCTCCACTTT.

The J gene is TRBJ2-2, the V gene TRBV7-6, with 8 bases matching TRBD1. V gave up 6 bases and J gave up 4 bases; unmatched junction bases: 13. Germline-derived CDR1 and CDR2 are SGHVS and FNYEAQ. CDR3 length: 17 residues. Here the CDR3 reads CASSLKRQGSLTGELFF. CDR3 in DNA: TGTGCCAGCAGTTTGAAACGACAGGGGTCGCTCACCGGGGAGCTGTTTTTT.

This clonotype was observed many times. This sequence joins TRBV12-5 and TRBJ1-1; 10 bases map to TRBD1. CDR3 length equals 14 residues. CDR1 and CDR2 from the germline V gene are LGHNT and FRNRAP. Losses at the gene ends were 6 bases for V and 5 bases for J; bases not matched to a gene: 6. The CDR3 region is CASGDRGRETEAFF. The CDR3 coding sequence is TGTGCTAGTGGAGACAGGGGGCGAGAAACTGAAGCTTTCTTT.

This clonotype showed up just a few times. The chain joins TRBV10-3 to TRBJ1-2; D remains unclear. The CDR3 has 14 amino acids. Germline CDR1 is ENHRY and CDR2 is SYGVKD. V shed 2 bases and J shed 0 bases, with 7 bases lying between them. CDR3 loop: CAISERSANYGYTF. In DNA, the CDR3 is TGTGCCATCAGTGAGAGGTCAGCTAACTATGGCTACACCTTC.

The chain carries TRBV9 and TRBJ2-5; D tentatively reads TRBD1 or TRBD2 (6 bases each). V was shortened by 0 bases and J by 1 base, with 7 bases between the two germline ends. The germline CDR1 and CDR2 sequences are SGDLS and YYNGEE. The CDR3 length is 14 residues. Here the CDR3 reads CASSVEGGQETQYF. The CDR3 DNA sequence: TGTGCCAGCAGCGTAGAGGGGGGCCAAGAGACCCAGTACTTC. Full variable domain (missing parts from reference TRBV9 and TRBJ2-5): DSGVTQTPKHLITATGQRVTLRCSPRSGDLSVYWYQQSLDQGLQFLIQYYNGEERAKGNILERFSAQQFPDLHSELNLSSLELGDSALYFCASSVEGGQETQYFGPGTRLLVL.

CDR3 amino acids: CASSYPPPHEQFF. As DNA, the CDR3 is TGTGCCAGCAGTTACCCCCCTCCCCATGAGCAGTTCTTC. V is TRBV6-5 and J is TRBJ2-1; no reliable D call. Trimming removed 2 bases at V and 8 bases at J, with 10 bases between. The CDR3 has 13 residues. Looked up from germline, CDR1 is MNHEY and CDR2 is SVGAGI.

In this sample, this clonotype turned up a few times. The chain links TRBV6-5 to TRBJ2-3; 9 bases align to TRBD2. This CDR3 contains 16 residues. Losses at the gene ends were 2 bases for V and 2 bases for J; bases not matched to a gene: 5. Germline V gene sequence: CDR1 MNHEY, CDR2 SVGAGI. CDR3 coding DNA: TGTGCCAGCAGTTACGGGGCTAGCGGGGTCACAGATACGCAGTATTTT. Translating gives CASSYGASGVTDTQYF.

The sample holds many counts of this clonotype. The V and J genes are TRBV7-9 and TRBJ2-7; 7 positions match TRBD1. The V segment lost 5 bases and the J segment 3 bases; nucleotides outside the gene matches: 7. This CDR3 contains 14 residues. Per germline, CDR1 SEHNR and CDR2 FQNEAQ (reference sequence). This CDR3 reads CASSPWDSGYEQYF. The CDR3 region has the DNA TGTGCCAGCAGCCCCTGGGACAGCGGCTACGAGCAGTACTTC.

V usage is TRBV5-1 and J usage is TRBJ2-5; 12 bases are shared with TRBD2. J was trimmed by 4 bases and V by 1 base; bases with no gene match: 5. There are 16 residues in the CDR3. The germline V gene encodes CDR1 SGHRS and CDR2 YFSETQ. The CDR3 region has the DNA TGCGCCAGCAGCTTGAGCTTGGGACTAGCGGGAGAGACCCAGTACTTC. It translates to CASSLSLGLAGETQYF. Drawing the rest from reference TRBV5-1 and TRBJ2-5, the complete variable domain is KAGVTQTPRYLIKTRGQQVTLSCSPISGHRSVSWYQQTPGQGLQFLFEYFSETQRNKGNFPGRFSGRQFSNSRSEMNVSTLELGDSALYLCASSLSLGLAGETQYFGPGTRLLVL.

The chain is built from TRBV7-6 and TRBJ2-7, with TRBD2 as a possible D gene (6 bases). Between the trimmed V and J ends, which lost 1 base and 4 bases, there was a span of 11 bases. The germline gives CDR1 SGHVS, CDR2 FNYEAQ. This CDR3 has 14 residues. The CDR3 DNA is TGTGCCAGCAGCTTAGGAGGGGAGGTATACGAGCAGTACTTC. Amino acid sequence: CASSLGGEVYEQYF.

The J gene is TRBJ2-1, the V gene TRBV19; a possible D gene is TRBD2 (6 bases). The length of the CDR3 is 14 residues. Trimming shortened V by 9 bases and J by 5 bases, and 17 bases separated the two germline ends. In germline, CDR1 is LNHDA, CDR2 SQIVND (reference sequence). CDR3 DNA sequence: TGTGCCAGCGATAAAGAGGCGGGGAACAATGAGCAGTTCTTC. Translating it yields CASDKEAGNNEQFF.

This clonotype was seen many times. The rearrangement joins TRBV7-9 to TRBJ1-1; TRBD1 aligns across 8 bases. With V trimmed by 5 bases and J by 6 bases, 20 bases remained unmatched. CDR1 SEHNR and CDR2 FQNEAQ come from the germline V gene (reference sequence). This CDR3 has 18 amino acids. For the CDR3, the DNA is TGTGCCAGCAGCCCCCCCGGGAGGCAGGGGGCGCAGTGGGCTGAAGCTTTCTTT. Translated: CASSPPGRQGAQWAEAFF.

This chain links TRBV27 with TRBJ2-2, with 9 positions matching TRBD2. This CDR3 is built from 17 residues. Germline V CDR1 and CDR2: MNHEY, SMNVEV (reference sequence). J gave up 5 bases and V 2 bases, and 9 bases lay outside the gene matches. Here the CDR3 DNA reads TGTGCCAGCAGTTTAAGGTTGGGGACTAGCCTAACCGGGGAGCTGTTTTTT. Residues: CASSLRLGTSLTGELFF.

Comments on this clonotype: One junction end disagrees with the germline gene, perhaps due to a read error. The chain carries TRBV4-3 and TRBJ2-2; D is possibly TRBD1 or TRBD2 (6 bases each). The germline gives CDR1 LGHNA, CDR2 YSLEER. The CDR3 has 15 amino acids. The CDR3: CASSLGGLHTRELFF. CDR3 coding DNA: TGCGCCAGCAGTCTTGGGGGGCTCCACACCAGGGAGCTGTTTTTT.

The rearrangement uses TRBV5-6 and TRBJ1-2; D remains ambiguous. The V end was cut by 4 bases, the J end by 7 bases, with 20 bases between. The CDR3 has 15 residues. From germline, CDR1 is SGHDT and CDR2 YYEEEE. CDR3 residues: CASSPGLGIRFGYTF. The CDR3 coding sequence is TGTGCCAGCAGCCCCGGGCTGGGAATTAGGTTTGGCTACACCTTC. The full variable domain, its missing parts supplied by reference TRBV5-6 and TRBJ1-2, is DAGVTQSPTHLIKTRGQQVTLRCSPKSGHDTVSWYQQALGQGPQFIFQYYEEEERQRGNFPDRFSGHQFPNYSSELNVNALLLGDSALYLCASSPGLGIRFGYTFGSGTRLTVV.

This clonotype was found many times. J is TRBJ2-7 and V is TRBV7-2, with a possible D match to TRBD1 (5 bases). Trimming took off 4 bases at V and 2 bases at J, with 21 bases between the two ends. This CDR3 has 17 amino acids. CDR1 and CDR2 (germline): SGHTA, FQGNSA. The CDR3 reads CASSSFDDRYLPYEQYF. The CDR3, as DNA: TGTGCCAGCAGCTCCTTCGACGACAGATACCTTCCCTACGAGCAGTACTTC.

The J gene is TRBJ2-1, the V gene TRBV9; D remains ambiguous. V lost 3 bases to trimming and J lost 0 bases, with 13 bases between them. Germline CDR1 and CDR2: SGDLS and YYNGEE. The CDR3 covers 16 residues. The CDR3 nucleotides are TGTGCCAGCAGCGGGTTAAAGGAAAGCTCCTACAATGAGCAGTTCTTC. Translating it yields CASSGLKESSYNEQFF.

This clonotype showed up just a few times. The gene calls are TRBV15 and TRBJ2-6; D is unclear. CDR3 length: 18 amino acids. Germline CDR1 LNHNV, CDR2 YYDKDF (reference sequence). V lost 5 bases and J lost 0, with 17 bases in between. CDR3 protein: CATSPQLQPPSGANVLTF. The CDR3 DNA sequence: TGTGCCACCAGCCCTCAGCTACAGCCTCCCTCTGGGGCCAACGTCCTGACTTTC.

The gene calls are TRBV11-2 and TRBJ2-3, with D unclear. This CDR3 spans 14 amino acids. The germline V and J ends were trimmed by 1 base and 2 bases, with 7 bases remaining between them. CDR1 is SGHAT and CDR2 is FQNNGV in the germline V gene. CDR3 region: CASSLGFVTDTQYF. The CDR3 DNA follows: TGTGCCAGCAGCTTAGGGTTTGTCACAGATACGCAGTATTTT. Variable domain in full (rest from reference TRBV11-2 and TRBJ2-3): EAGVAQSPRYKIIEKRQSVAFWCNPISGHATLYWYQQILGQGPKLLIQFQNNGVVDDSQLPKDRFSAERLKGVDSTLKIQPAKLEDSAVYLCASSLGFVTDTQYFGPGTRLTVL.

The chain employs TRBV27 and TRBJ2-7, with TRBD1 matching 7 bases. The germline V gene encodes CDR1 MNHEY and CDR2 SMNVEV (reference sequence). Trimming removed 2 bases from V and 2 bases from J; junction bases left unmatched: 6. The length of the CDR3 is 15 residues. Here the CDR3 DNA reads TGTGCCAGCAGTTTAAACTCCGGGACAGCCTACGAGCAGTACGTC. Protein: CASSLNSGTAYEQYV.

The rearrangement links TRBV11-2 to TRBJ2-5; D possibly corresponds to TRBD1 (7 bases). Trimming took 0 bases from V and 1 from J, leaving 18 bases between them. The CDR3 is made up of 18 amino acids. The V gene's germline CDR1 is SGHAT and CDR2 FQNNGV. CDR3 coding DNA: TGTGCCAGCAGCTTAGATTCAGGGGGAGGCCTCTTCCAAGAGACCCAGTACTTC. Residues: CASSLDSGGGLFQETQYF.

V gene TRBV7-9 combines with J gene TRBJ2-7; the match to TRBD1 covers 8 bases. V shed 5 bases, J shed 6 bases, and the junction held 9 bases outside the gene matches. The CDR3 extends over 14 amino acids. Germline V lookup: CDR1 SEHNR, CDR2 FQNEAQ (reference sequence). The CDR3 DNA is TGTGCCAGCAGCCCCCGACAGGGGCTCTCCGAGCAGTACTTC. Protein sequence: CASSPRQGLSEQYF.

V usage is TRBV15 and J usage is TRBJ1-2; D might be TRBD1 (5 bases). CDR1 and CDR2 (germline): LNHNV, YYDKDF (reference sequence). This CDR3 is 14 amino acids long. The V and J ends lost 1 base and 8 bases respectively, with 14 bases between them. In nucleotides, the CDR3 is TGTGCCACCAGCAGAGCATCAGGGTATGAAGGCTACACCTTC. It yields the protein CATSRASGYEGYTF.

V gene TRBV19 combines with J gene TRBJ1-2, with 10 bases fitting TRBD1. J was trimmed by 4 bases and V by 4 bases; bases with no gene match: 9. CDR1 and CDR2 from the germline V gene are LNHDA and SQIVND (reference sequence). The CDR3 has 16 residues. The CDR3 here is CASSTERGQGGYGYTF. CDR3 nucleotide sequence: TGTGCCAGTAGTACAGAGCGAGGACAGGGGGGCTATGGCTACACCTTC.

V is TRBV6-1 and J is TRBJ2-5, with a tentative D call TRBD1 (6 bases). The V gene lost 0 bases and the J gene lost 5 bases, with 7 bases spanning the gap. Germline V gene lookup returns CDR1 MNHNS and CDR2 SASEGT. The CDR3 spans 13 residues. CDR3 residues: CASSEAGGETQYF. DNA of the CDR3: TGTGCCAGCAGTGAAGCTGGGGGCGAGACCCAGTACTTC.